These 26 T cell receptor beta chains came from one sample sequenced in a study of T cell responses to AZD1222 COVID-19 vaccine. Sequencing was performed with immunoSEQ multiplex PCR; in TCRdb, only in-frame clones are kept and a portion is missing. Of around 160,000 clones in the sample, around nine tenths were seen once. The sequenced sample was peripheral blood, obtained on day 0 of AZD1222 vaccination. The receptors derive from an adult in good health.

The rearrangement joins TRBV5-1 to TRBJ2-2; D tentatively fits TRBD1 or TRBD2 (5 bases each). V lost 0 bases to trimming and J lost 3 bases, with 6 bases between them. This CDR3 is built from 14 residues. Germline CDR1 SGHRS, CDR2 YFSETQ. CDR3 sequence reads: CASSLGDHTGELFF. CDR3 bases: TGCGCCAGCAGCTTGGGGGACCACACCGGGGAGCTGTTTTTT.

This chain links TRBV12-3 or TRBV12-4 with TRBJ2-2; D unclear. V was pared by 5 bases and J by 3 bases, with 7 bases between. This CDR3 spans 13 amino acids. CDR3 coding DNA: TGTGCCAGCAGTGTGGGTGACACCGGGGAGCTGTTTTTT. Encoded protein: CASSVGDTGELFF.

The chain couples TRBV27 to TRBJ1-2; a weak D match, TRBD1 (5 bases). The CDR3 has 15 amino acids. The germline gives CDR1 MNHEY, CDR2 SMNVEV (reference sequence). The ends were cut back, 5 bases at V and 3 bases at J, with 16 bases in the middle. The CDR3 DNA is TGTGCCAGCAGTCCTTACAGGAGTCTTGACTATGGCTACACCTTC. It translates to CASSPYRSLDYGYTF.

The chain carries TRBV7-3 and TRBJ2-1, with 10 bases lining up with TRBD2. The CDR3 sequence is 16 residues long. With 5 bases clipped from V and 7 bases from J, the junction kept 11 bases outside the gene matches. Germline loops: CDR1 SGHTA, CDR2 FQGTGA. The CDR3: CASSQGGSGRRNEQFF. DNA of the CDR3: TGTGCCAGCAGCCAAGGGGGTAGCGGGAGGAGGAATGAGCAGTTCTTC.

The chain couples TRBV7-8 to TRBJ2-5; 8 nucleotides line up with TRBD1. The ends lost 1 base at V and 4 bases at J; junction bases unmatched: 2. Germline CDR1 is SGHVS and CDR2 is FQNEAQ. The length of the CDR3 is 14 residues. The CDR3 here is CASSLGTGRETQYF. The DNA for the CDR3 is TGTGCCAGCAGCTTAGGGACAGGGCGAGAGACCCAGTACTTC.

The chain combines TRBV6-4 with TRBJ2-2; tentatively, D is TRBD1 (5 bases). The V end lost 5 bases, the J end lost 2 bases, and 12 bases lay between the germline ends. Germline loops: CDR1 MRHNA, CDR2 SNTAGT. The CDR3 length is 15 residues. The CDR3 loop reads CASSRHDSNTGELFF. The DNA for the CDR3 is TGTGCCAGCAGTCGACATGACAGTAACACCGGGGAGCTGTTTTTT.

The chain is built from TRBV5-8 and TRBJ2-2; 10 nucleotides agree with TRBD2. CDR3 length equals 18 residues. Germline V gene lookup returns CDR1 SGHTS and CDR2 YDEGEE. The trim removed 4 bases at V and 6 bases at J, leaving 15 bases unmatched. The DNA for the CDR3 is TGTGCCAGCAGCCCGATCTCATTCAGCGGGGGGGCCGCCGGGGAGCTGTTTTTT. This translates into CASSPISFSGGAAGELFF.

V is TRBV18 and J is TRBJ1-4; no clear D gene. The CDR3 runs 14 residues. Looked up from germline, CDR1 is KGHSH and CDR2 is LQKENI. V lost 2 bases to trimming and J lost 6 bases, with 10 bases between them. In nucleotides, the CDR3 is TGTGCCAGCTCACCAAGAAAGACATATGAAAAACTGTTTTTT. Translating it yields CASSPRKTYEKLFF.

In regard to this clone: The sample contains more than one DNA sequence encoding this CDR3. The genes are TRBV24-1 and TRBJ1-5; 8 nucleotides line up with TRBD1. CDR1 and CDR2 (germline): KGHDR, SFDVKD. The CDR3 covers 16 residues. The V gene end was trimmed by 4 bases and the J gene end by 7 bases; junction bases not matched to a gene: 11. The CDR3 protein is CATSESGQGSGQPQHF. The CDR3 DNA follows: TGTGCCACCAGTGAATCTGGACAGGGTTCAGGGCAGCCCCAGCATTTT.

This clone was seen a single time. The J gene is TRBJ2-5, the V gene TRBV10-3, with 8 bases identical to TRBD2. CDR1 ENHRY and CDR2 SYGVKD come from the germline V gene. V was pared by 5 bases and J by 5 bases, with 10 bases of the junction left unmatched. CDR3 length: 15 amino acids. The CDR3 DNA reads TGTGCCATCAGTAATAAAGCGGGAGCAGTTGAGACCCAGTACTTC. Translated, it gives CAISNKAGAVETQYF.

The chain joins TRBV19 to TRBJ1-4; tentatively, D is TRBD1 (5 bases). V was pared by 7 bases and J by 16 bases, with 16 bases between. The CDR3 loop spans 11 amino acids. Per germline, CDR1 LNHDA and CDR2 SQIVND (reference sequence). This CDR3 is CASTLGLTWFF. Here the CDR3 DNA reads TGTGCCAGTACCTTGGGACTGACATGGTTTTTT.

This sequence joins TRBV6-6 and TRBJ1-6; D not certain. The germline gives CDR1 MNHNY, CDR2 SVGAGI (reference sequence). The CDR3 covers 15 residues. V lost 3 bases, J lost 10 bases, and 16 bases lay in between. CDR3 sequence reads: CASSYQSGPGSPLHF. For the CDR3, the DNA is TGTGCCAGCAGTTATCAATCCGGTCCCGGCTCACCCCTCCACTTT.

This clone was detected a few times. The chain couples TRBV10-1 to TRBJ2-6; 9 bases line up with TRBD1. V lost 0 bases and J lost 4; bases outside the gene matches: 7. The germline V gene has CDR1 WNHNN and CDR2 SYGVQD (reference sequence). This CDR3 region has 18 residues. As DNA, the CDR3 is TGCGCCAGCAGTGAGTCTGGGACAGGGACATGCGGGGCCAACGTCCTGACTTTC. This codes for CASSESGTGTCGANVLTF.

CDR3 sequence: CASSIWTGVGDGYTF. The DNA for the CDR3 is TGTGCCAGTAGTATTTGGACGGGGGTTGGAGACGGCTACACCTTC. The chain joins TRBV19 to TRBJ1-2; D is perhaps TRBD1 (5 bases). The germline V gene encodes CDR1 LNHDA and CDR2 SQIVND (reference sequence). CDR3 size: 15 residues. Trimming removed 3 bases from V and 8 bases from J, with 19 bases in between.

This clone was found a few times. The rearrangement joins TRBV5-1 to TRBJ2-7; D gene uncertain. The germline V gene encodes CDR1 SGHRS and CDR2 YFSETQ. The CDR3 spans 13 residues. V was shortened by 4 bases and J by 7 bases, with 15 bases between the two germline ends. The DNA for the CDR3 is TGCGCCAGCAGCGAGTCGAGCGCGTCAGAGCAGTACTTC. Translated: CASSESSASEQYF. The whole variable domain, remainder taken from reference TRBV5-1 and TRBJ2-7, is KAGVTQTPRYLIKTRGQQVTLSCSPISGHRSVSWYQQTPGQGLQFLFEYFSETQRNKGNFPGRFSGRQFSNSRSEMNVSTLELGDSALYLCASSESSASEQYFGPGTRLTVT.

The CDR3 sequence: CASSTTGAWEKLFF. CDR3 bases: TGTGCCAGCAGCACAACAGGGGCGTGGGAAAAACTGTTTTTT. This chain joins TRBV6-5 and TRBJ1-4; TRBD1 aligns across 7 bases. The trim removed 6 bases at V and 8 bases at J, leaving 9 bases unmatched. The germline gives CDR1 MNHEY, CDR2 SVGAGI. This CDR3 has 14 amino acids.

The chain joins TRBV12-3 or TRBV12-4 to TRBJ2-2, with unresolved D. The CDR3 covers 13 residues. V lost 6 bases to trimming and J lost 7 bases, with 12 bases between them. CDR3 sequence (DNA): TGTGCCAGCAGCCTTCAGTGGGGCGGGGAGCTGTTTTTT. It specifies CASSLQWGGELFF.

This clone showed up just a few times. V usage is TRBV5-1 and J usage is TRBJ2-7, with unresolved D. CDR1 and CDR2 from the germline V gene are SGHRS and YFSETQ. The CDR3 length is 14 residues. The germline V and J ends were trimmed by 2 bases and 0 bases, with 9 bases remaining between them. The CDR3: CASSLQFSSYEQYF. Here the CDR3 DNA reads TGCGCCAGCAGCTTACAATTTAGCTCCTACGAGCAGTACTTC.

The chain couples TRBV4-3 to TRBJ1-1, with 7 bases that match TRBD1. Trimming took 5 bases from V and 1 from J; bases not matched to a gene: 4. The CDR3 covers 14 residues. Germline CDR1 LGHNA, CDR2 YSLEER. CDR3 sequence reads: CASSSRTGNTEAFF. DNA of the CDR3: TGCGCCAGCAGCTCCAGGACAGGGAACACTGAAGCTTTCTTT.

The chain carries TRBV28 and TRBJ2-2; TRBD1 agrees at 9 bases. With V trimmed by 1 base and J by 4 bases, 4 bases remained unmatched. The CDR3 spans 16 residues. Germline V gene sequence: CDR1 MDHEN, CDR2 SYDVKM. The CDR3 loop is CASSLFGQGRTGELFF. The DNA of the CDR3 is TGTGCCAGCAGTTTATTCGGACAGGGGCGCACCGGGGAGCTGTTTTTT.

The V and J genes are TRBV18 and TRBJ1-5; D remains unclear. The CDR3 runs 17 residues. Trimming cost V 4 bases and J 0 bases, with 16 bases left between them. The V gene's germline CDR1 is KGHSH and CDR2 LQKENI. The CDR3 is CASSHSPRGFSNQPQHF. The CDR3 DNA is TGTGCCAGCTCACATTCCCCTCGGGGTTTTAGCAATCAGCCCCAGCATTTT.

The chain is built from TRBV27 and TRBJ2-1; 7 positions agree with TRBD2. With V trimmed by 9 bases and J by 7 bases, 21 bases remained unmatched. CDR3 size: 17 residues. In germline, CDR1 is MNHEY, CDR2 SMNVEV (reference sequence). Here the CDR3 reads CASGSPSAGERVNEQFF. CDR3 bases: TGTGCCAGTGGGTCCCCTAGCGCGGGAGAGAGGGTGAATGAGCAGTTCTTC.

This sequence joins TRBV29-1 and TRBJ1-1, with 9 bases that match TRBD1. The V gene's germline CDR1 is SQVTM and CDR2 ANQGSEA. The length of the CDR3 is 12 residues. Trimming cost V 6 bases and J 3 bases; bases outside gene matches: 2. CDR3 region: CSVDRGHTEAFF. CDR3 DNA: TGCAGCGTGGACAGGGGACACACTGAAGCTTTCTTT.

The V call is TRBV5-6, the J call TRBJ2-3; D might be TRBD2 (6 bases). Per the germline V gene, CDR1 is SGHDT and CDR2 is YYEEEE. The CDR3 consists of 15 residues. Deletions cut 5 bases from V and 3 bases from J, with 16 bases between. In DNA, the CDR3 is TGTGCCAGCAGTAGCGGATTGAGGGGTACAGATACGCAGTATTTT. This translates into CASSSGLRGTDTQYF. Combining the CDR3 with reference TRBV5-6 and TRBJ2-3 gives the whole variable domain DAGVTQSPTHLIKTRGQQVTLRCSPKSGHDTVSWYQQALGQGPQFIFQYYEEEERQRGNFPDRFSGHQFPNYSSELNVNALLLGDSALYLCASSSGLRGTDTQYFGPGTRLTVL.

The rearrangement links TRBV29-1 to TRBJ1-2, with 7 bases identical to TRBD1. This CDR3 is 13 amino acids long. The V and J ends lost 2 bases and 7 bases, in that order; junction bases with no gene match: 7. The V gene's germline CDR1 is SQVTM and CDR2 ANQGSEA. The CDR3 reads CSVEMGAGGGYTF. CDR3 in DNA: TGCAGCGTTGAAATGGGGGCAGGGGGTGGCTACACCTTC.

DNA for the CDR3: TGTGCCAGCAGTTTCCCCGGGACAGGGGGTACTGCCGAGCAGTACTTC. Protein sequence: CASSFPGTGGTAEQYF. This chain connects TRBV6-6 to TRBJ2-7, with 11 bases fitting TRBD1. Germline V lookup: CDR1 MNHNY, CDR2 SVGAGI (reference sequence). The CDR3 length is 16 residues. J lost 6 bases, V lost 4 bases, and 11 bases had no gene match.